This passage covers 22 T cell receptor beta chains from one sample sequenced in a study of blood T cell repertoires in COVID-19. Generated by immunoSEQ multiplex PCR, the TCRdb table keeps only in-frame clones and is missing some. This sample has some 87,000 clones, with about 90% found just once. Sequencing used peripheral blood. The receptors shown here come from a human donor in a cohort sampled during active COVID-19.

This chain's CDR3 is CASSQDERNEKLFF. The CDR3 region has the DNA TGCGCCAGCAGCCAAGATGAGCGAAATGAAAAACTGTTTTTT. This chain connects TRBV4-1 to TRBJ1-4; D ambiguous. The V end lost 0 bases, the J end lost 5 bases, and 7 bases lay between the germline ends. The germline CDR1 and CDR2 sequences are MGHRA and YSYEKL. This CDR3 region has 14 residues.

The chain is built from TRBV5-1 and TRBJ2-3; tentative D call: TRBD1 (6 bases). The CDR3 contains 16 residues. V lost 4 bases and J lost 0, with 15 bases in between. Germline CDR1 and CDR2: SGHRS and YFSETQ. The CDR3 reads CASSPEATGSTDTQYF. As DNA, the CDR3 is TGCGCCAGCAGCCCCGAAGCGACAGGTAGCACAGATACGCAGTATTTT.

There are a few counts of this clone. The chain has TRBV6-1 and TRBJ1-1; D uncertain. CDR3 length equals 15 residues. Germline CDR1 MNHNS, CDR2 SASEGT. Trimming shortened V by 2 bases and J by 0 bases, and 10 bases separated the two germline ends. The CDR3 region has the DNA TGTGCCAGCAGTGAAAGGCGGATCATGAACACTGAAGCTTTCTTT. It codes for CASSERRIMNTEAFF.

The V gene is TRBV30, the J gene TRBJ2-1; 10 bases line up with TRBD2. CDR1 GTSNPN and CDR2 SVGIG come from the germline V gene (reference sequence). Germline trimming cut 5 bases from V and 1 base from J; bases unmatched to any gene: 5. The CDR3 contains 15 residues. CDR3 in DNA: TGTGCCTGGCAAAGCGGGGGGGCGTCCTACAATGAGCAGTTCTTC. It yields the protein CAWQSGGASYNEQFF.

The chain combines TRBV6-6 with TRBJ2-7, with a tentative D call TRBD1 (5 bases). The CDR3 covers 17 residues. Germline lookup yields CDR1 MNHNY and CDR2 SVGAGI (reference sequence). Deletions cut 5 bases from V and 0 bases from J, with 20 bases between. CDR3 DNA: TGTGCCAGCAGTCCGGCCCATGGCAGGGCGAGCTCCTACGAGCAGTACTTC. Translation gives CASSPAHGRASSYEQYF.

The chain is built from TRBV5-1 and TRBJ2-1; TRBD1 agrees at 7 bases. This CDR3 contains 14 residues. From germline, CDR1 is SGHRS and CDR2 YFSETQ. Unmatched junction bases numbered 9, after V lost 6 bases and J lost 6 bases. Written as DNA, the CDR3 is TGCGCCAGCAACCCCCGGACAGGCCCCAATGAGCAGTTCTTC. Protein: CASNPRTGPNEQFF.

This clone was seen more than once but under ten times. The rearrangement links TRBV6-5 to TRBJ1-5, with a tentative D call TRBD1 (5 bases). Germline CDR1 and CDR2: MNHEY and SVGAGI. Trimming left V 4 bases short and J 1 base short, with 14 bases between. The CDR3 consists of 16 residues. This CDR3 is CASSSPSQGSNQPQHF. For the CDR3, the DNA is TGTGCCAGCAGTTCACCCTCCCAGGGCAGCAATCAGCCCCAGCATTTT.

The chain carries TRBV20-1 and TRBJ2-7, with 8 bases fitting TRBD1. The germline V gene encodes CDR1 DFQATT and CDR2 SNEGSKA (reference sequence). V lost 3 bases to trimming and J lost 0 bases; unmatched junction nucleotides: 7. The CDR3 is 15 residues long. DNA for the CDR3: TGCAGTGCTAGTTCCGGACAGGGAATCTCCTACGAGCAGTACTTC. Protein sequence: CSASSGQGISYEQYF.

This clone was observed a single time. The chain combines TRBV5-1 with TRBJ1-5; 7 bases align to TRBD1. The V gene's germline CDR1 is SGHRS and CDR2 YFSETQ. The CDR3 runs 20 residues. Unmatched junction bases numbered 18, after V lost 1 base and J lost 2 bases. This CDR3 is CASSLRVRDRGEKGNQPQHF. In nucleotides, the CDR3 is TGCGCCAGCAGCTTGCGGGTTCGGGACAGAGGAGAAAAAGGCAATCAGCCCCAGCATTTT.

This chain uses TRBV5-6 with TRBJ1-4; TRBD1 is a possible D gene (6 bases). V was trimmed by 6 bases and J by 4 bases, leaving 13 bases between them. Looked up from germline, CDR1 is SGHDT and CDR2 is YYEEEE. This CDR3 is built from 14 residues. The CDR3: CASTQGGFNEKLFF. CDR3 DNA sequence: TGTGCCAGCACCCAAGGGGGATTTAATGAAAAACTGTTTTTT.

This chain connects TRBV18 to TRBJ2-2, with TRBD1 as a possible D gene (6 bases). There are 16 residues in the CDR3. V shed 3 bases and J shed 7 bases, with 18 bases lying between them. CDR1 is KGHSH, CDR2 LQKENI, per germline. The CDR3 is CASSPGQGHGGGELFF. The DNA for the CDR3 is TGTGCCAGCTCACCGGGGCAGGGACACGGCGGCGGGGAGCTGTTTTTT.

The rearrangement uses TRBV9 and TRBJ1-1; a possible D gene is TRBD1 (5 bases). Trimming removed 1 base at V and 3 bases at J, with 13 bases between. CDR1 is SGDLS, CDR2 YYNGEE, per germline. The CDR3 is 15 residues long. The CDR3 sequence is CASSVRGSSDTEAFF. The CDR3 DNA follows: TGTGCCAGCAGCGTAAGGGGATCCTCCGACACTGAAGCTTTCTTT.

The rearrangement uses TRBV3-1 (or the pseudogene TRBV3-2) and TRBJ1-3; 7 bases are shared with TRBD1. Germline CDR1 reads LGHDT; CDR2 reads YNNKEL (reference sequence). The junction had 5 bases not matched to a gene; V was cut back by 5 bases and J by 4 bases. This CDR3 spans 14 amino acids. This CDR3 is CASSEDRLGNTIYF. CDR3 nucleotide sequence: TGTGCCAGCAGCGAGGACAGGCTAGGAAACACCATATATTTT.

V is TRBV7-3 and J is TRBJ1-6; D unclear. Trimming pared 1 base from V and 8 bases from J, leaving 12 bases between. The CDR3 consists of 15 residues. In germline, CDR1 is SGHTA, CDR2 FQGTGA. CDR3 bases: TGTGCCAGCAGCTTAAGTTTCCGGGGAGATTCACCCCTCCACTTT. This translates into CASSLSFRGDSPLHF.

This clone was recorded once. The chain links TRBV2 to TRBJ1-4, with 7 bases fitting TRBD1. With V trimmed by 4 bases and J by 9 bases, 2 bases remained unmatched. Germline CDR1 is SNHLY and CDR2 is FYNNEI. The CDR3 has 12 residues. CDR3 loop: CASSVQGKKLFF. For the CDR3, the DNA is TGTGCCAGCAGTGTACAGGGGAAAAAACTGTTTTTT.

The V call is TRBV18, the J call TRBJ2-3; D is ambiguous. The ends were cut back, 3 bases at V and 4 bases at J, with 5 bases in the middle. The germline gives CDR1 KGHSH, CDR2 LQKENI. There are 12 residues in the CDR3. The CDR3 protein is CASSPTADTQYF. CDR3 sequence (DNA): TGTGCCAGCTCACCTACGGCAGATACGCAGTATTTT.

This clone was seen just once. V usage is TRBV6-2 or TRBV6-3 and J usage is TRBJ1-5; D is perhaps TRBD1 (6 bases). From germline, CDR1 is MNHEY and CDR2 SVGEGT. The CDR3 contains 16 residues. The V end lost 5 bases, the J end lost 0 bases, and 14 bases lay between the germline ends. The CDR3: CASSPGTLNSNQPQHF. CDR3 coding DNA: TGTGCCAGCAGTCCCGGGACATTAAATAGCAATCAGCCCCAGCATTTT.

J is TRBJ1-6 and V is TRBV7-9; D unresolved. V dropped 5 bases and J dropped 7 bases, with 9 bases sitting between them. This CDR3 comprises 13 residues. Per the germline V gene, CDR1 is SEHNR and CDR2 is FQNEAQ (reference sequence). The CDR3 loop reads CASSGPRNSPLHF. The CDR3 coding sequence is TGTGCCAGCAGCGGCCCCAGGAATTCACCCCTCCACTTT.

The gene calls are TRBV28 and TRBJ1-2; D unresolved. The germline V gene encodes CDR1 MDHEN and CDR2 SYDVKM. V lost 6 bases and J 2 bases, leaving 4 bases between the germline ends. CDR3 length: 11 amino acids. CDR3 DNA sequence: TGTGCCAGCAGCGTGAACTATGGCTACACCTTC. This translates into CASSVNYGYTF.

The chain couples TRBV19 to TRBJ2-1, with TRBD2 matching over 10 bases. Per the germline V gene, CDR1 is LNHDA and CDR2 is SQIVND (reference sequence). V was pared by 6 bases and J by 0 bases, with 2 bases of the junction left unmatched. The CDR3 length is 15 residues. DNA of the CDR3: TGTGCCAGTAGAGCGGGGGGGAACTCCTACAATGAGCAGTTCTTC. It is translated as CASRAGGNSYNEQFF.

The CDR3 DNA follows: TGCAGCGCCCAATTGGGGGGACGAAACACTGAAGCTTTCTTT. This translates into CSAQLGGRNTEAFF. This chain uses TRBV29-1 with TRBJ1-1, with D perhaps TRBD1 (5 bases). The CDR3 is 14 residues long. Germline CDR1 SQVTM, CDR2 ANQGSEA. With 7 bases removed from V and 2 bases from J, the gap between germline ends came to 17 bases.

The chain is built from TRBV6-2 or TRBV6-3 and TRBJ1-2; D gene unclear. Trimming shortened V by 2 bases and J by 0 bases, and 7 bases separated the two germline ends. This CDR3 comprises 14 residues. CDR1 MNHEY and CDR2 SVGEGT come from the germline V gene. As DNA, the CDR3 is TGTGCCAGCAGTTACGACGGAGCTAACTATGGCTACACCTTC. Protein sequence: CASSYDGANYGYTF.